This T cell receptor beta chain was identified during a study of blood T cell repertoires in COVID-19. About the research overall: Cohort 3 recovery required two negative PCRs, clearance, or symptom resolution.

Assay: immunoSEQ multiplex PCR; the TCRdb copy retains only in-frame clones and omits some. Of 120,000 to 150,000 clones listed, about 87% are singletons. V lost 3 bases, J lost 5 bases, and 4 bases stayed unmatched. Germline V gene data show CDR1 as MGHRA and CDR2 as YSYEKL. The CDR3 has 14 amino acids. V usage is TRBV4-1 and J usage is TRBJ2-7; 10 nucleotides align to TRBD1. The sequenced material came from PBMCs or T cells enriched from blood (not recorded which). The sequence came from a man aged 50-59 years in a cohort exposed to, infected with or recovered from COVID-19 (not recorded which). Here the CDR3 reads CASSQATGGDEQYF. The CDR3 coding sequence is TGCGCCAGCAGCCAGGCGACAGGGGGCGACGAGCAGTACTTC.